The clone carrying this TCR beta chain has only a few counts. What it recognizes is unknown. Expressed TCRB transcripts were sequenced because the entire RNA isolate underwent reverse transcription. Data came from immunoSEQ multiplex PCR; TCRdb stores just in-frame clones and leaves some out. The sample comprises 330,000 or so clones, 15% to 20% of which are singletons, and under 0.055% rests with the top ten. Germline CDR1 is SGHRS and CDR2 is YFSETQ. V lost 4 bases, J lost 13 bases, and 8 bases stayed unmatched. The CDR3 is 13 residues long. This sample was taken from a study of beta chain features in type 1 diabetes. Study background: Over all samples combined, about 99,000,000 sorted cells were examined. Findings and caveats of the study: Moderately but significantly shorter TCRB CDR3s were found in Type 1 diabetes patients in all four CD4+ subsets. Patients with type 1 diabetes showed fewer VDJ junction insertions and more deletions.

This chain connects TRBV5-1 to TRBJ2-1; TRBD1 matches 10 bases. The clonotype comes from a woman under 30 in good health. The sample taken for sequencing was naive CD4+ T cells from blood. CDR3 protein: CASSPTDRGLQFF. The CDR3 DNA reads TGCGCCAGCAGCCCCACAGACAGGGGGCTCCAGTTCTTC.